This record concerns one TCR beta chain sequence. The antigen is unknown. The germline V and J ends were trimmed by 0 bases and 2 bases, with 12 bases remaining between them. From germline, CDR1 is SGHRS and CDR2 YFSETQ. The CDR3 totals 17 residues. The data originate from a study of blood T cells in healthy people across ages. Whole-study results and caveats: Donor CMV status, an unknown factor, possibly confounded changes in expanded clonotypes.

All donors came from Russia, were Caucasian and healthy, and spanned ages roughly 6 to 100. Each donor had around 9.2 milliliters of peripheral blood drawn. Alongside a J-beta primer mix, a sample-barcoded 5' primer served in a second PCR lasting about 6 to 11 cycles. Samples each returned at least 2.5 million CDR3-containing paired-end reads. MiXCR, run by TCRdb on the 5' RACE reads, gives a single entry per CDR3 protein. This sample has hundreds of thousands of distinct CDR3 sequences; about 30% occur once, and the top ten carry approximately 14%. This clonotype was obtained from a woman aged 80 or over in good health. This chain links TRBV5-1 with TRBJ2-6; possible D gene TRBD1, 5 bases. Sequences were obtained from blood. The CDR3 region has the DNA TGCGCCAGCAGCTTGGCTGTCAGGGTGACTGGGGCCAACGTCCTGACTTTC. Protein product: CASSLAVRVTGANVLTF.